This entry is about one T cell receptor beta chain. The CDR3 length is 13 residues. Trimming pared 5 bases from V and 5 bases from J, leaving 11 bases between. CDR1 is SNHLY, CDR2 FYNNEI, per germline. The data belong to a study of blood T cell repertoires in COVID-19. Background on the study: The origin of the acute and convalescent COVID-19 samples was the United States, Italy and Spain.

Authors' data handling: From reference gene primer amplification, estimates of nucleated cell counts were derived. The assay was immunoSEQ multiplex PCR, and TCRdb's table has in-frame clones only and misses some. The D gene and trimming were derived from the DNA, and the V and J assignments and clone size from that table. The sample lists 150,000 or so clones; roughly 90% were seen once. The sequence was collected from a human donor in a cohort sampled during active COVID-19. Sequencing input: peripheral blood. The chain is built from TRBV2 and TRBJ2-3; D ambiguous. For the CDR3, the DNA is TGTGCCAGCAGTCTCGGTCAAGAAGATACGCAGTATTTT. Its translation is CASSLGQEDTQYF.